Shown below are 24 T cell receptor beta chains from a single sample sequenced in a study of blood T cell repertoires in COVID-19. Only in-frame clones appear in the TCRdb table, and some are missing; sequencing was by immunoSEQ multiplex PCR. The sample holds over 100,000 clones, approximately 85% seen once. The material sequenced was peripheral blood. The receptors derive from a man aged 55 to 70 with acute or convalescent COVID-19.

In its sample, this clone was seen a few times. The rearrangement joins TRBV10-3 to TRBJ1-1; a weak D match, TRBD1 (6 bases). CDR1 and CDR2 (germline): ENHRY, SYGVKD. The ends were cut back, 3 bases at V and 7 bases at J, with 12 bases in the middle. The CDR3 is made up of 13 amino acids. The CDR3 bases are TGTGCCATCAGTGATTTGGGGGCTGGTGAAGCTTTCTTT. This encodes CAISDLGAGEAFF.

The rearrangement links TRBV3-1 (or the pseudogene TRBV3-2) to TRBJ2-2; maybe TRBD1 (5 bases). V was trimmed by 1 base and J by 5 bases, leaving 8 bases between them. From germline, CDR1 is LGHDT and CDR2 YNNKEL (reference sequence). The CDR3 has 14 amino acids. The CDR3 nucleotides read TGTGCCAGCAGCCAAGGAACAGGAACCGGGGAGCTGTTTTTT. Residues: CASSQGTGTGELFF.

V usage is TRBV5-8 and J usage is TRBJ2-7; no definite D call. Germline values: CDR1 SGHTS, CDR2 YDEGEE. This CDR3 contains 13 residues. V lost 5 bases and J lost 2, with 11 bases in between. The CDR3 here is CASSLVATYEQYF. The CDR3 DNA sequence: TGTGCCAGCAGTCTAGTGGCCACCTACGAGCAGTACTTC.

This sequence joins TRBV5-1 and TRBJ2-2, with D maybe TRBD1 (5 bases). The CDR3 length is 15 residues. Germline CDR1 SGHRS, CDR2 YFSETQ. The germline V and J ends were trimmed by 4 bases and 4 bases, with 14 bases remaining between them. The CDR3 DNA follows: TGCGCCAGCAGCCCTGTCCAGGGTATCACCGGGGAGCTGTTTTTT. Translation: CASSPVQGITGELFF. Full variable domain (missing parts from reference TRBV5-1 and TRBJ2-2): KAGVTQTPRYLIKTRGQQVTLSCSPISGHRSVSWYQQTPGQGLQFLFEYFSETQRNKGNFPGRFSGRQFSNSRSEMNVSTLELGDSALYLCASSPVQGITGELFFGEGSRLTVL.

This sequence joins TRBV7-2 and TRBJ1-2; no firm D call. Germline lookup yields CDR1 SGHTA and CDR2 FQGNSA. Trimming left V 5 bases short and J 3 bases short, with 13 bases between. The length of the CDR3 is 14 residues. CDR3 sequence reads: CASSVPGGYYGYTF. The CDR3 nucleotides are TGTGCCAGCAGCGTCCCCGGCGGATACTATGGCTACACCTTC. Using reference TRBV7-2 and TRBJ1-2 for the parts outside the CDR3, the full variable domain is GAGVSQSPSNKVTEKGKDVELRCDPISGHTALYWYRQSLGQGLEFLIYFQGNSAPDKSGLPSDRFSAERTGGSVSTLTIQRTQQEDSAVYLCASSVPGGYYGYTFGSGTRLTVV.

The chain joins TRBV7-2 to TRBJ2-7, with TRBD2 matching over 9 bases. This CDR3 spans 18 amino acids. Germline CDR1 and CDR2: SGHTA and FQGNSA. J lost 5 bases, V lost 1 base, and 15 bases had no gene match. The CDR3 DNA reads as TGTGCCAGCAGCTTAGTTAGTAGCGGGAGCAGGGGGAGGAACGAGCAGTACTTC. Protein product: CASSLVSSGSRGRNEQYF.

This clone was counted only a few times. The genes are TRBV7-2 and TRBJ1-4; a weak D match, TRBD1 (5 bases). This CDR3 comprises 15 residues. Trimming pared 1 base from V and 3 bases from J, leaving 9 bases between. CDR1 SGHTA and CDR2 FQGNSA come from the germline V gene. CDR3 loop: CASSLGGTPNEKLFF. DNA of the CDR3: TGTGCCAGCAGCTTAGGTGGGACTCCTAATGAAAAACTGTTTTTT.

This rearrangement joins TRBV11-2 to TRBJ2-5; 7 nucleotides align to TRBD1. The CDR3 contains 14 residues. Germline CDR1 reads SGHAT; CDR2 reads FQNNGV. After removal of 5 bases from V and 1 base from J, the junction contained 4 bases not matched to a gene. The CDR3 region has the DNA TGTGCCAGCAGCGTGGGACAGCCCCAAGAGACCCAGTACTTC. It yields the protein CASSVGQPQETQYF.

The CDR3, as DNA: TGTGCCAGTATTGGGACAATGAACACTGAAGCTTTCTTT. Residues: CASIGTMNTEAFF. The genes are TRBV19 and TRBJ1-1; D possibly corresponds to TRBD1 (6 bases). CDR1 is LNHDA, CDR2 SQIVND, per germline (reference sequence). V was shortened by 7 bases and J by 0 bases, with 9 bases between the two germline ends. This CDR3 region has 13 residues.

The chain joins TRBV10-3 to TRBJ1-4; a weak D match, TRBD1 (5 bases). The CDR3 runs 13 residues. V shed 9 bases and J shed 3 bases, with 11 bases lying between them. Germline V lookup: CDR1 ENHRY, CDR2 SYGVKD. The CDR3 protein is CAMGEGPNEKLFF. CDR3 nucleotides: TGTGCCATGGGGGAGGGCCCTAATGAAAAACTGTTTTTT.

This clone was observed a handful of times. The genes are TRBV5-1 and TRBJ1-1, with 7 bases lining up with TRBD1. Germline V gene lookup returns CDR1 SGHRS and CDR2 YFSETQ. The CDR3 contains 15 residues. The V gene end was trimmed by 1 base and the J gene end by 7 bases; junction bases not matched to a gene: 10. The CDR3 DNA is TGCGCCAGCAGCTTGTTAGGGGGCGCTTACAGTGAAGCTTTCTTT. This encodes CASSLLGGAYSEAFF.

This chain joins TRBV30 and TRBJ1-2; D is unresolved. The CDR3 is 12 residues long. Trimming pared 2 bases from V and 5 bases from J, leaving 9 bases between. The V gene's germline CDR1 is GTSNPN and CDR2 SVGIG (reference sequence). CDR3 sequence reads: CAWSTGPYGYTF. In nucleotides, the CDR3 is TGTGCCTGGAGTACCGGTCCGTATGGCTACACCTTC.

This clone showed up just once. The gene calls are TRBV30 and TRBJ1-1; the match to TRBD1 covers 9 bases. Per the germline V gene, CDR1 is GTSNPN and CDR2 is SVGIG (reference sequence). This CDR3 contains 12 residues. V lost 3 bases, J lost 5 bases, and 1 base stayed unmatched. The chain's CDR3 is CAWSGQGTEAFF. CDR3 nucleotide sequence: TGTGCCTGGAGCGGACAGGGGACTGAAGCTTTCTTT.

This clone was recorded only once. The rearrangement uses TRBV28 and TRBJ1-2; no clear D. Germline CDR1 is MDHEN and CDR2 is SYDVKM. The CDR3 consists of 13 residues. Trimming stripped 2 bases from V and 5 bases from J, with 9 bases between. CDR3 coding DNA: TGTGCCAGCAGTTTAACGGGAGGATATGGCTACACCTTC. This encodes CASSLTGGYGYTF.

The chain couples TRBV6-2 or TRBV6-3 to TRBJ1-2; 9 bases are shared with TRBD1. Germline-derived CDR1 and CDR2 are MNHEY and SVGEGT. Trimming removed 5 bases from V and 4 bases from J; junction bases left unmatched: 8. The CDR3 spans 15 residues. This CDR3 is CASSTAGTGTYGYTF. The CDR3 region has the DNA TGTGCCAGCAGTACCGCCGGGACAGGGACCTATGGCTACACCTTC.

The CDR3 protein is CASSIWGHNYGANVLTF. CDR3 coding DNA: TGTGCCAGTAGTATATGGGGACACAATTATGGGGCCAACGTCCTGACTTTC. The genes are TRBV19 and TRBJ2-6; D may be TRBD1 (6 bases). V was trimmed by 2 bases and J by 3 bases, leaving 14 bases between them. The CDR3 contains 17 residues. Germline V gene lookup returns CDR1 LNHDA and CDR2 SQIVND (reference sequence).

The chain carries TRBV5-1 and TRBJ1-2, with 7 bases aligning to TRBD1. Germline V gene sequence: CDR1 SGHRS, CDR2 YFSETQ. This CDR3 has 12 amino acids. V lost 4 bases to trimming and J lost 5 bases; unmatched junction nucleotides: 2. Here the CDR3 DNA reads TGCGCCAGCAGCCTGGACAGGTATGGCTACACCTTC. Protein product: CASSLDRYGYTF.

This chain joins TRBV5-1 and TRBJ2-1; the D gene is possibly TRBD2 (6 bases). The germline V gene has CDR1 SGHRS and CDR2 YFSETQ. CDR3 length: 23 amino acids. The V gene lost 2 bases and the J gene lost 2 bases, with 35 bases spanning the gap. CDR3 sequence reads: CASSFIVLGGGTPRRRPYNEQFF. The CDR3 coding sequence is TGCGCCAGCAGCTTCATAGTTTTGGGTGGCGGGACCCCCCGAAGGAGACCCTACAATGAGCAGTTCTTC.

This chain uses TRBV11-1 with TRBJ2-7; TRBD2 agrees at 13 bases. With 5 bases clipped from V and 9 bases from J, the junction kept 13 bases outside the gene matches. The CDR3 runs to 16 residues. CDR1 is SGHAT, CDR2 FQDESV, per germline (reference sequence). CDR3 DNA sequence: TGTGCCAGCAGCCCGCGGACTAGCGGGAGCTTAAAAGGGCAGTACTTC. This sequence encodes CASSPRTSGSLKGQYF.

J is TRBJ2-2 and V is TRBV2; the D gene is possibly TRBD1 (5 bases). Germline CDR1 SNHLY, CDR2 FYNNEI. Between the trimmed V and J ends, which lost 8 bases and 1 base, there was a span of 5 bases. There are 12 residues in the CDR3. The CDR3 protein is CASGQNTGELFF. The CDR3 bases are TGTGCCAGCGGACAGAACACCGGGGAGCTGTTTTTT.

This chain connects TRBV7-9 to TRBJ1-5; the match to TRBD1 covers 9 bases. The CDR3 length is 15 residues. V lost 2 bases to trimming and J lost 4 bases; unmatched junction nucleotides: 3. CDR1 is SEHNR, CDR2 FQNEAQ, per germline (reference sequence). CDR3 nucleotides: TGTGCCAGCAGCTTATCAGGGACAGGGAATCAGCCCCAGCATTTT. It translates to CASSLSGTGNQPQHF.

The chain joins TRBV11-2 to TRBJ2-2, with 7 bases fitting TRBD1. The CDR3 has 12 amino acids. The V and J ends lost 5 bases and 6 bases, in that order; junction bases with no gene match: 0. Germline V gene data show CDR1 as SGHAT and CDR2 as FQNNGV. For the CDR3, the DNA is TGTGCCAGCAGCCAGGGGGCCGGGGAGCTGTTTTTT. It encodes CASSQGAGELFF.

The chain combines TRBV7-2 with TRBJ2-7; D gene ambiguous. CDR1 is SGHTA and CDR2 is FQGNSA in the germline V gene. There are 16 residues in the CDR3. V lost 0 bases to trimming and J lost 1 base, with 13 bases between them. The CDR3 is CASSLAIAEPSYEQYF. In DNA form, the CDR3 reads TGTGCCAGCAGCTTAGCGATTGCGGAACCTTCCTACGAGCAGTACTTC. Variable domain in full (rest from reference TRBV7-2 and TRBJ2-7): GAGVSQSPSNKVTEKGKDVELRCDPISGHTALYWYRQSLGQGLEFLIYFQGNSAPDKSGLPSDRFSAERTGGSVSTLTIQRTQQEDSAVYLCASSLAIAEPSYEQYFGPGTRLTVT.

The chain employs TRBV10-3 and TRBJ1-4, with D unclear. The CDR3 runs 14 residues. V lost 3 bases, J lost 4 bases, and 9 bases lay in between. CDR1 and CDR2 from the germline V gene are ENHRY and SYGVKD. The DNA for the CDR3 is TGTGCCATCAGTGACTCTCAGCGTAATGAAAAACTGTTTTTT. Residues: CAISDSQRNEKLFF.